This T cell receptor beta chain was identified during a study of blood T cell repertoires in COVID-19. Whole-study context: Specimens from acute and convalescent COVID-19 originated in the United States, Italy and Spain. Sample material is recorded as cDNA or gDNA derived from T cells, B-cell-depleted T cells, or PBMCs.

Source study methods: Reference gene primer amplification yielded estimated nucleated cell counts. Using immunoSEQ multiplex PCR, the repertoire was profiled, and TCRdb retains in-frame clones only, with some absent. V and J calls plus clone size are reproduced from that table; the DNA served to infer D and trimming. Of roughly 300,000 clones in the sample, 83% were seen once. Trimming stripped 5 bases from V and 0 bases from J, with 19 bases between. The CDR3 consists of 17 residues. Germline CDR1 is SGHVS and CDR2 is FQNEAQ. Sequencing was performed on peripheral blood. V and J are TRBV7-8 and TRBJ1-2; D perhaps matches TRBD1 (6 bases). The TCR sequence derives from a woman between 45 and 60 years old with acute or convalescent COVID-19. This CDR3 reads CASSLNRAASSNYGYTF. In DNA form, the CDR3 reads TGTGCCAGCAGCCTAAACAGGGCGGCTAGCTCTAACTATGGCTACACCTTC.